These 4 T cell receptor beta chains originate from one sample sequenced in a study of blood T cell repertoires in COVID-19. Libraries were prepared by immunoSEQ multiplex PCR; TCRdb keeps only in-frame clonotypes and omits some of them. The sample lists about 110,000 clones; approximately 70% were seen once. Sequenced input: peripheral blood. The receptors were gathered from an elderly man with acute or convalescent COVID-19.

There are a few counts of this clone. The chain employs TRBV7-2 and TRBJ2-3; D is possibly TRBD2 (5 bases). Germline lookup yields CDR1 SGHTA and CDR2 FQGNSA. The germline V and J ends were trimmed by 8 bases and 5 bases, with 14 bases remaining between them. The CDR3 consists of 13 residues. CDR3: CASVGGWIDTQYF. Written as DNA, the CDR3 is TGTGCCAGCGTAGGAGGTTGGATAGATACGCAGTATTTT.

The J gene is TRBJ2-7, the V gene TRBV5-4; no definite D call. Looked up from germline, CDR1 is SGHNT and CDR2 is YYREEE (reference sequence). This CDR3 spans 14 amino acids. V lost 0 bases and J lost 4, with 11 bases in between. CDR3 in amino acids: CASSLEPTAYEQYF. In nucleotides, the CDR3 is TGTGCCAGCAGCTTGGAGCCTACCGCGTACGAGCAGTACTTC. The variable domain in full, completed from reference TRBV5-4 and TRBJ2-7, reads ETGVTQSPTHLIKTRGQQVTLRCSSQSGHNTVSWYQQALGQGPQFIFQYYREEENGRGNFPPRFSGLQFPNYSSELNVNALELDDSALYLCASSLEPTAYEQYFGPGTRLTVT.

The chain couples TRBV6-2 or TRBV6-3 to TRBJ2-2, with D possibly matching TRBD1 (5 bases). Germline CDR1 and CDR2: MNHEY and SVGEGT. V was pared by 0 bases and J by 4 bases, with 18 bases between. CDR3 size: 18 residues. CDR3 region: CASSYSIARVSFTGELFF. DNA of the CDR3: TGTGCCAGCAGTTACTCGATAGCCAGGGTCAGTTTCACCGGGGAGCTGTTTTTT.

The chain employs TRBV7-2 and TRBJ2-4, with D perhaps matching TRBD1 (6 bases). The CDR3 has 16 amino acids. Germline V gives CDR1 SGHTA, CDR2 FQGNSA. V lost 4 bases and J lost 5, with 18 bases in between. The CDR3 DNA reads TGTGCCAGCAGCTCAACAGGGATCCCCCGAGAAAACATTCAGTACTTC. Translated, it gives CASSSTGIPRENIQYF.